The rows below give T cell receptor beta chains drawn from one sample of a study of siplizumab effects on memory and regulatory T cells. Here immunoSEQ multiplex PCR was the method, and the copy in TCRdb shows in-frame clones only, minus some. The sample records over 95,000 clones, just under 95% being singletons. Material: non-Treg CD4+ T cells sorted from blood. The receptors come from a human donor in good health. Both conserved end residues are part of each CDR3. D genes are given only for firm matches. Rows give clone size only sometimes, using once, few, many, or a class for an expanded clone.

v_call,j_call,d_call,clone_size,cdr3_aa,cdr3_nt
TRBV10-3,TRBJ2-3,TRBD2,-,CAISDRGGASDTQYF,TGTGCCATCAGTGATCGCGGGGGGGCGTCAGATACGCAGTATTTT
TRBV6-6,TRBJ1-2,-,-,CASSYSQGSYTF,TGTGCCAGCAGTTACTCCCAGGGTAGCTACACCTTC
TRBV10-3,TRBJ2-7,-,once,CAISSIGSYEQYF,TGTGCCATCAGCTCCATCGGATCCTACGAGCAGTACTTC
TRBV13,TRBJ2-7,TRBD1,-,CASSPRDRGFHEQYF,TGTGCCAGCAGCCCCCGGGACAGGGGCTTCCACGAGCAGTACTTC
TRBV18,TRBJ2-5,TRBD1,-,CASSTQTGYQETQYF,TGTGCCAGCTCAACCCAGACAGGGTACCAAGAGACCCAGTACTTC
TRBV5-8,TRBJ2-7,TRBD2,-,CASSYSSGVREQYF,TGTGCCAGCAGCTACTCTAGCGGGGTACGCGAGCAGTACTTC
TRBV10-3,TRBJ1-1,-,-,CAISLGQSNTEAFF,TGTGCCATCAGTCTTGGACAGTCGAACACTGAAGCTTTCTTT
TRBV6-1,TRBJ1-2,-,-,CASNHGTSYGYTF,TGTGCCAGCAACCACGGGACGTCCTATGGCTACACCTTC
TRBV18,TRBJ2-3,TRBD2,-,CASSKAGSTDTQYF,TGTGCCAGCTCCAAAGCGGGAAGCACAGATACGCAGTATTTT
TRBV5-1,TRBJ1-6,TRBD1,-,CASSWDSGGPLHF,TGCGCCAGCAGCTGGGACAGCGGCGGCCCCCTCCACTTT
TRBV4-1,TRBJ2-1,-,-,CASSQPGQYNEQFF,TGCGCCAGCAGCCAACCCGGACAGTACAATGAGCAGTTCTTC
TRBV7-2,TRBJ1-1,-,-,CASSHDRHTEAFF,TGTGCCAGCAGCCACGACAGGCACACTGAAGCTTTCTTT